Below, 27 T cell receptor beta chains from the same sample are listed, as sequenced in a study of early T cells in non-severe SARS-CoV-2 infection. TCRdb processed the 5' RACE reads anew with MiXCR; each CDR3 protein has one entry. The repertoire has about 92,000 distinct CDR3 sequences, approximately 17% of them found once; the top ten carry roughly 1.3%. Sequenced: whole blood. Receptor source: an adult who was a healthcare worker with PCR-confirmed SARS-CoV-2 infection or an uninfected control (not recorded which).

This clonotype came up a few times. This chain connects TRBV13 to TRBJ2-2, with TRBD2 as a possible D gene (6 bases). The CDR3 length is 17 residues. V was pared by 7 bases and J by 7 bases, with 25 bases between. CDR1 PRHDT and CDR2 FYEKMQ come from the germline V gene (reference sequence). The CDR3 coding sequence is TGTGCCAGCACCCTCTCCTGGGACGGGAGTAGCGGCGGGGAGCTGTTTTTT. It codes for CASTLSWDGSSGGELFF.

There are many counts of this clonotype. The CDR3 region is CASSSQGAGGQETQYF. The DNA of the CDR3 is TGTGCCAGCAGCTCCCAGGGAGCGGGGGGCCAGGAGACCCAGTACTTC. V is TRBV7-9 and J is TRBJ2-5, with 9 bases fitting TRBD2. Germline loops: CDR1 SEHNR, CDR2 FQNEAQ (reference sequence). This CDR3 is built from 16 residues. Unmatched junction bases numbered 11, after V lost 4 bases and J lost 5 bases.

This clonotype was seen a handful of times. The CDR3 is CASRVRDRESNEQFF. The CDR3 nucleotides read TGCGCCAGCAGGGTCCGGGACAGGGAATCAAATGAGCAGTTCTTC. The rearrangement links TRBV5-1 to TRBJ2-1; TRBD1 matches at 9 bases. Per germline, CDR1 SGHRS and CDR2 YFSETQ. This CDR3 contains 15 residues. J lost 7 bases, V lost 5 bases, and 10 bases had no gene match.

This chain uses TRBV30 with TRBJ1-6; D may be TRBD1 (5 bases). V gave up 2 bases and J gave up 5 bases, with 22 bases separating them. Germline V gives CDR1 GTSNPN, CDR2 SVGIG (reference sequence). This CDR3 has 18 amino acids. The CDR3 bases are TGTGCCTGGAGTTGGTCACCGGGGGGGAATTTAGATAATTCACCCCTCCACTTT. Residues: CAWSWSPGGNLDNSPLHF.

This clonotype has just a few counts. The rearrangement joins TRBV12-3 or TRBV12-4 to TRBJ2-1, with 9 bases that match TRBD1. V shed 6 bases and J 8 bases; nucleotides not matched to a gene: 14. This CDR3 comprises 16 residues. The CDR3 DNA reads as TGTGCCAGCAGCCCCCCTCGGAACAGGGGGCTGGATGAGCAGTTCTTC. Encoded protein: CASSPPRNRGLDEQFF.

The genes are TRBV6-5 and TRBJ2-3; D is ambiguous. CDR3 length equals 13 residues. The germline CDR1 and CDR2 sequences are MNHEY and SVGAGI. Between the trimmed V and J ends, which lost 4 bases and 5 bases, there was a span of 10 bases. DNA for the CDR3: TGTGCCAGCAGTTTTGGACGGGTAGATACGCAGTATTTT. It specifies CASSFGRVDTQYF.

Of note for this clonotype: At one of its ends the junction is not consistent with the germline gene, which may arise from a read error. The chain has TRBV20-1 and TRBJ2-3; possibly TRBD1 for D (6 bases). This CDR3 spans 12 amino acids. The germline gives CDR1 DFQATT, CDR2 SNEGSKA (reference sequence). The CDR3 region is CSASIAQGIANF. The CDR3 nucleotides are TGCAGTGCTAGTATTGCACAGGGCATCGCGAATTTT.

This clonotype was recorded a few times. The V and J genes are TRBV18 and TRBJ2-2; 10 bases line up with TRBD2. V lost 1 base and J lost 2; bases outside the gene matches: 7. Germline CDR1 and CDR2: KGHSH and LQKENI. CDR3 length: 18 amino acids. The CDR3 reads CASSPRPLAGVNTGELFF. The CDR3 region has the DNA TGTGCCAGCTCACCACGTCCCCTAGCGGGGGTTAACACCGGGGAGCTGTTTTTT.

The table lists this clonotype with a count of one. This chain connects TRBV12-3 or TRBV12-4 to TRBJ2-3, with a weak D call TRBD2 (6 bases). CDR3 length equals 15 residues. V was trimmed by 3 bases and J by 2 bases, leaving 12 bases between them. CDR3 amino acids: CASSFGGGVTDTQYF. The CDR3 nucleotides are TGTGCCAGCAGTTTTGGAGGAGGGGTCACAGATACGCAGTATTTT.

Only a few counts were recorded for this clonotype. V gene TRBV6-4 combines with J gene TRBJ2-2; a possible D gene is TRBD2 (5 bases). The V end lost 0 bases, the J end lost 7 bases, and 9 bases lay between the germline ends. Looked up from germline, CDR1 is MRHNA and CDR2 is SNTAGT. The length of the CDR3 is 14 residues. CDR3 amino acids: CASSDSAEVGELFF. CDR3 DNA: TGTGCCAGCAGTGACTCAGCGGAGGTCGGGGAGCTGTTTTTT.

Only one count was recorded for this clonotype. J is TRBJ1-4 and V is TRBV9; D possibly corresponds to TRBD1 (5 bases). CDR1 and CDR2 (germline): SGDLS, YYNGEE. The CDR3 spans 16 residues. V was trimmed by 4 bases and J by 0 bases, leaving 13 bases between them. CDR3 in DNA: TGTGCCAGCAGCCGTCGGGGGTTTGCAACTAATGAAAAACTGTTTTTT. Amino acid sequence: CASSRRGFATNEKLFF.

The V gene is TRBV29-1, the J gene TRBJ1-1; unclear D gene. The CDR3 loop spans 17 amino acids. The V end lost 6 bases, the J end lost 3 bases, and 26 bases lay between the germline ends. Germline assignment: CDR1 SQVTM and CDR2 ANQGSEA. CDR3 sequence reads: CSVAPSFIQGAHTEAFF. In DNA form, the CDR3 reads TGCAGCGTCGCCCCTTCATTTATACAAGGAGCACACACTGAAGCTTTCTTT.

In its sample, this clonotype was seen many times. This chain links TRBV5-1 with TRBJ2-1; the match to TRBD2 covers 9 bases. The CDR3 extends over 15 amino acids. Germline loops: CDR1 SGHRS, CDR2 YFSETQ. V shed 0 bases and J 7 bases; nucleotides not matched to a gene: 5. This chain's CDR3 is CASSLEAGGRNEQFF. CDR3 DNA sequence: TGCGCCAGCAGCTTGGAAGCGGGAGGTCGGAATGAGCAGTTCTTC. The whole variable domain, remainder taken from reference TRBV5-1 and TRBJ2-1, is KAGVTQTPRYLIKTRGQQVTLSCSPISGHRSVSWYQQTPGQGLQFLFEYFSETQRNKGNFPGRFSGRQFSNSRSEMNVSTLELGDSALYLCASSLEAGGRNEQFFGPGTRLTVL.

Many counts were recorded for this clonotype. The CDR3, as DNA: TGTGCCTGGGAAGTGATCACTGAAGCTTTCTTT. This sequence encodes CAWEVITEAFF. V usage is TRBV30 and J usage is TRBJ1-1; D unclear. Germline V CDR1 and CDR2: GTSNPN, SVGIG (reference sequence). Trimming shortened V by 5 bases and J by 4 bases, and 8 bases separated the two germline ends. This CDR3 has 11 residues.

This clonotype was seen repeatedly, ten times or more. V gene TRBV9 combines with J gene TRBJ2-3; 10 bases fit TRBD2. Germline V gene data show CDR1 as SGDLS and CDR2 as YYNGEE. CDR3 length equals 16 residues. J gave up 7 bases and V 4 bases, and 12 bases lay outside the gene matches. For the CDR3, the DNA is TGTGCCAGCAGCTCCTCGGAGCGGGGGGGCGGAAATACGCAGTATTTT. Its translation: CASSSSERGGGNTQYF. Complete variable domain (other parts from reference TRBV9 and TRBJ2-3): DSGVTQTPKHLITATGQRVTLRCSPRSGDLSVYWYQQSLDQGLQFLIQYYNGEERAKGNILERFSAQQFPDLHSELNLSSLELGDSALYFCASSSSERGGGNTQYFGPGTRLTVL.

This clonotype was detected only a few times. The rearrangement uses TRBV7-2 and TRBJ1-1; the D is unclear. V was shortened by 0 bases and J by 3 bases, with 5 bases between the two germline ends. Germline V gene lookup returns CDR1 SGHTA and CDR2 FQGNSA. The CDR3 consists of 13 residues. CDR3 protein: CASSLALYTEAFF. Written as DNA, the CDR3 is TGTGCCAGCAGCTTAGCCCTGTACACTGAAGCTTTCTTT.

There are a few counts of this clonotype. This sequence joins TRBV7-9 and TRBJ1-1, with 9 bases aligning to TRBD1. J was trimmed by 6 bases and V by 5 bases; bases with no gene match: 1. Germline CDR1 reads SEHNR; CDR2 reads FQNEAQ (reference sequence). This CDR3 region has 12 residues. CDR3: CASSRTGAEAFF. The CDR3 bases are TGTGCCAGCAGCCGGACAGGGGCTGAAGCTTTCTTT.

This clonotype was picked up a small number of times. V is TRBV5-1 and J is TRBJ2-5, with TRBD2 matching over 7 bases. CDR1 and CDR2 (germline): SGHRS, YFSETQ. The V gene end was trimmed by 4 bases and the J gene end by 1 base; junction bases not matched to a gene: 1. CDR3 length: 13 amino acids. This chain's CDR3 is CASSGGGQETQYF. The CDR3 nucleotides read TGCGCCAGCAGCGGCGGGGGCCAAGAGACCCAGTACTTC.

The table lists this clonotype with a few counts. J is TRBJ1-5 and V is TRBV7-2; D ambiguous. The germline V and J ends were trimmed by 6 bases and 4 bases, with 13 bases remaining between them. The CDR3 totals 14 residues. The germline V gene encodes CDR1 SGHTA and CDR2 FQGNSA. The CDR3 DNA sequence: TGTGCCAGCAGTTCTCTGGGGAGAAATCAGCCCCAGCATTTT. This gives the protein CASSSLGRNQPQHF.

The chain links TRBV12-3 or TRBV12-4 to TRBJ2-5; a weak D match, TRBD2 (6 bases). The CDR3 spans 14 residues. The V gene lost 3 bases and the J gene lost 1 base, with 9 bases spanning the gap. DNA of the CDR3: TGTGCCAGCAGTTTCGGCGGGATCCAAGAGACCCAGTACTTC. Translated, it gives CASSFGGIQETQYF.

This chain links TRBV29-1 with TRBJ2-7, with a weak D call TRBD2 (6 bases). CDR1 and CDR2 (germline): SQVTM, ANQGSEA. CDR3 length: 12 amino acids. The germline V and J ends were trimmed by 4 bases and 6 bases, with 13 bases remaining between them. The CDR3 spells CSVGTMRGEQYF. CDR3 DNA: TGCAGCGTTGGGACGATGCGGGGCGAGCAGTACTTC.

V usage is TRBV27 and J usage is TRBJ1-5; D not certain. Trimming cost V 5 bases and J 3 bases, with 11 bases left between them. The CDR3 covers 14 residues. The germline CDR1 and CDR2 sequences are MNHEY and SMNVEV (reference sequence). This chain's CDR3 is CASSPREVNQPQHF. The DNA of the CDR3 is TGTGCCAGCAGTCCAAGGGAGGTCAATCAGCCCCAGCATTTT.

The chain couples TRBV12-3 or TRBV12-4 to TRBJ1-5; D ambiguous. The V end lost 3 bases, the J end lost 1 base, and 10 bases lay between the germline ends. The CDR3 extends over 15 amino acids. CDR3 nucleotides: TGTGCCAGCAGTTTTCGCAGTGGAAGCAATCAGCCCCAGCATTTT. It translates to CASSFRSGSNQPQHF.

This clonotype was observed many times. V and J are TRBV20-1 and TRBJ2-7; D is perhaps TRBD2 (6 bases). The ends were cut back, 1 base at V and 2 bases at J, with 18 bases in the middle. From germline, CDR1 is DFQATT and CDR2 SNEGSKA (reference sequence). The CDR3 is 16 residues long. CDR3 sequence reads: CSARAPTGDRAYEQYF. CDR3 DNA sequence: TGCAGTGCTAGAGCTCCTACGGGGGACCGAGCCTACGAGCAGTACTTC.

This rearrangement joins TRBV27 to TRBJ2-3; 8 nucleotides line up with TRBD1. The CDR3 is 16 amino acids. Germline-derived CDR1 and CDR2 are MNHEY and SMNVEV (reference sequence). Trimming at V came to 6 bases and at J to 3 bases, leaving 11 bases not matched to a gene. CDR3 nucleotides: TGTGCCAGCAGCCGTTTTAGACAGGGGAGAACAGATACGCAGTATTTT. Residues: CASSRFRQGRTDTQYF.

The chain carries TRBV28 and TRBJ2-7; 9 bases match TRBD1. Looked up from germline, CDR1 is MDHEN and CDR2 is SYDVKM. This CDR3 has 14 amino acids. V lost 6 bases to trimming and J lost 7 bases; unmatched junction nucleotides: 10. The DNA for the CDR3 is TGTGCCAGCAGGCTACCGGGACAGGGTTGGGAGCAGTACTTC. It specifies CASRLPGQGWEQYF. The entire variable domain, with the rest obtained from reference TRBV28 and TRBJ2-7, is as follows: DVKVTQSSRYLVKRTGEKVFLECVQDMDHENMFWYRQDPGLGLRLIYFSYDVKMKEKGDIPEGYSVSREKKERFSLILESASTNQTSMYLCASRLPGQGWEQYFGPGTRLTVT.

This clonotype was counted ten times or more. This chain uses TRBV19 with TRBJ2-7; the match to TRBD1 covers 7 bases. The CDR3 runs 15 residues. V lost 1 base and J lost 0; bases outside the gene matches: 3. Germline lookup yields CDR1 LNHDA and CDR2 SQIVND (reference sequence). This CDR3 reads CASSIGGTASYEQYF. The DNA for the CDR3 is TGTGCCAGTAGTATAGGTGGGACAGCCTCCTACGAGCAGTACTTC.